These T cell receptor beta chains were read from a single sample in a study of CD8+CD57+ T cells in acquired aplastic anemia. From the reads, TCRdb called clonotypes with MiXCR, one entry per CDR3 protein. Of 310,000 or so distinct CDR3 sequences listed, 45% to 65% are singletons. The sequenced sample consisted of sorted CD4+, CD8+, or CD8+CD57+ T cells (not recorded which) from PBMCs. The receptors were sampled from a human donor with aplastic anemia. Both conserved end residues are part of each CDR3. The D gene is left open where the match is weak. Size values are once, few and many counts, or a class for expanded clones, and some rows have none.

d_gene	abundance	j_gene	v_gene	CDR3nt	CDR3aa
NA	many	TRBJ1-5	TRBV19	TGTGCCAGTAGTTTTGGGCCGGGGGCCCAGCATTTT	CASSFGPGAQHF
NA	many	TRBJ2-1	TRBV6-1	TGTGCCAGCAGTCTGGGACCGTCGAGTGAGCAGTTCTTC	CASSLGPSSEQFF
NA	NA	TRBJ1-5	TRBV2	TGTGCCAGCAGGCTGGAAGTACGGCAGCCCCAGCATTTT	CASRLEVRQPQHF
NA	NA	TRBJ1-2	TRBV5-1	TGCGCCAGCAGCCAAGACGGAAAATATGGCTACACCTTC	CASSQDGKYGYTF
TRBD1	NA	TRBJ2-7	TRBV4-1	TGCGCCAGCAGCCAGGAAGAGGGGGCTTTGTACGAGCAGTACTTC	CASSQEEGALYEQYF
NA	once	TRBJ1-1	TRBV7-6	TGTGCCAGCAGCCCCCGGGGCTACACTGAAGCTTTCTTT	CASSPRGYTEAFF
TRBD2	many	TRBJ2-3	TRBV5-8	TGTGCCAGCAGCTTGGGGCTAGCGGGGAGGGGGTGGGCAGATACGCAGTATTTT	CASSLGLAGRGWADTQYF
NA	once	TRBJ2-5	TRBV7-8	TGTGCCAGCAGCTTATATAGAGGGGGGAGGGGCAGGGAGACCCAGTACTTC	CASSLYRGGRGRETQYF
TRBD1	many	TRBJ1-6	TRBV6-1	TGTGCCAGCAGTTCGGACAGGGGGAACTCACCCCTCCACTTT	CASSSDRGNSPLHF
NA	many	TRBJ1-2	TRBV19	TGTGCCAGTACCGCGAGGGGCGCTAACTATGGCTACACCTTC	CASTARGANYGYTF
NA	few	TRBJ2-2	TRBV19	TGTGCCAGTAGCAACCTACAGGGAACCGGGGAGCTGTTTTTT	CASSNLQGTGELFF
NA	NA	TRBJ1-1	TRBV7-6	TGTGCCAGCAGCTCCCCTTTAGGGGGGCATGAAGCTTTCTTT	CASSSPLGGHEAFF
TRBD1	many	TRBJ1-1	TRBV6-5	TGTGCCAGCAGCTCGGGACAGGGGGCCTCTGAAGCTTTCTTT	CASSSGQGASEAFF
NA	NA	TRBJ2-5	TRBV27	TGTGCCAGCACCCTGGGAGTTAACCAAGAGACCCAGTACTTC	CASTLGVNQETQYF
NA	NA	TRBJ1-1	TRBV7-9	TGTGCCAGCTCCTTGAGTAACACCGTAGCTTTCTTT	CASSLSNTVAFF
TRBD2	NA	TRBJ2-3	TRBV5-8	TGTGCCAGCAGCTTGTGGACTAGCGCAGATACGCAGTATTTT	CASSLWTSADTQYF
NA	NA	TRBJ2-2	TRBV7-7	TGTGCCAGCAGCCCTGGACTCTTGAACACCGGGGAGCTGTTTTTT	CASSPGLLNTGELFF
NA	NA	TRBJ2-3	TRBV29-1	TGCAGTGTCGGGGACGGCACAGATACGCAGTATTTT	CSVGDGTDTQYF
NA	many	TRBJ2-2	TRBV2	TGTGCCACCCGAAACAGACGCCTCACCGGGGAGCTGTTTTTT	CATRNRRLTGELFF
NA	many	TRBJ1-5	TRBV12-3/TRBV12-4	TGTGCCAGCAGTTTATTCCCTCAGCCCCAGCATTTT	CASSLFPQPQHF
NA	many	TRBJ2-7	TRBV12-1	TGTGCCAGCAGCTACTTGCTTGAGTCATACGGTCACGAGCAGTACTTC	CASSYLLESYGHEQYF
NA	NA	TRBJ1-6	TRBV6-6	TGTGCCAGCAGTCCAGCAGGGGACGGCTTTAATTCACCCCTCCACTTT	CASSPAGDGFNSPLHF
NA	NA	TRBJ2-7	TRBV2	TGTGCCAGCAGTGAGGTTGGGGGGAGGACTTCCGAGCAGTACTTC	CASSEVGGRTSEQYF
NA	few	TRBJ2-1	TRBV12-3/TRBV12-4	TGTGCCAGCAGTCTTAAAAATGAGCAGTTCTTC	CASSLKNEQFF
NA	NA	TRBJ1-1	TRBV5-1	TGCGCCAGCAGCTTAGGAACAGACTATGACACTGAAGCTTTCTTT	CASSLGTDYDTEAFF
TRBD2	few	TRBJ2-3	TRBV20-1	TGCAGTGCTTTCCGACCTCGACTAGCGGGGAGCACAGATACGCAGTATTTT	CSAFRPRLAGSTDTQYF
NA	few	TRBJ2-5	TRBV15	TGTGCCACCAGCAGAGTGGAACAAGAGACCCAGTACTTC	CATSRVEQETQYF
NA	NA	TRBJ2-7	TRBV14	TGTGCCAGCAGCCAAGCGGTCTCCTCAAAATTCTACGAGCAGTACTTC	CASSQAVSSKFYEQYF
TRBD2	many	TRBJ2-5	TRBV6-2/TRBV6-3	TGTGCCAGCAGTTACCTTAGGGCTAGCGGGTACCAAGAGACCCAGTACTTC	CASSYLRASGYQETQYF
NA	many	TRBJ1-1	TRBV7-6	TGTGCCAGCAGCACACTCGGGACAAAGGGGACTGAAGCTTTCTTT	CASSTLGTKGTEAFF
NA	NA	TRBJ1-2	TRBV24-1	TGTGCCACCAGAGATAGAGGTTCGGGAGGTGGCTACACCTTC	CATRDRGSGGGYTF
NA	many	TRBJ1-3	TRBV5-1	TGCGCCAGCAGCTTTGGGTCCCCTGGAAACACCATATATTTT	CASSFGSPGNTIYF
NA	NA	TRBJ2-2	TRBV7-2	TGTGCCAGCAGCTTCCGGCGGGTGGACAACGGGGAGCTGTTTTTT	CASSFRRVDNGELFF
TRBD2	NA	TRBJ2-7	TRBV2	TGTGCGAGTCGGGAGGGCCCCTATTCCTACGAGCAGTACTTC	CASREGPYSYEQYF
NA	few	TRBJ1-1	TRBV7-8	TGTGCCAGCAGCTTTGCGGGAAGGACTGAAGCTTTCTTT	CASSFAGRTEAFF
TRBD2	NA	TRBJ2-3	TRBV2	TGTGCCAGCAGTCATAGCGGGGGGTTATCAGATACGCAGTATTTT	CASSHSGGLSDTQYF
TRBD2	NA	TRBJ2-5	TRBV12-3/TRBV12-4	TGTGCCAGCAGTCCCCTGGGGACTAGCGGGGGAGGTGAGACCCAGTACTTC	CASSPLGTSGGGETQYF
NA	many	TRBJ1-4	TRBV5-8	TGTGCCAGCAGCCGGGACAAGGGTGAAAAACTGTTTTTT	CASSRDKGEKLFF
NA	NA	TRBJ2-3	TRBV7-2	TGTGCCAGCAGCTTAGGGATAGCTAGGATAGCAGATACGCAGTATTTT	CASSLGIARIADTQYF
NA	NA	TRBJ2-5	TRBV7-9	TGTGCCAGCAGCTTAGAGCGGAGGTCTCAGGAGACCCAGTACTTC	CASSLERRSQETQYF
TRBD2	NA	TRBJ2-1	TRBV20-1	TGCAGTGCTACGGGACTAGCGGGAGTAGATGAGCAGTTCTTC	CSATGLAGVDEQFF
TRBD1	NA	TRBJ2-7	TRBV20-1	TGCAGTGCTATCCAAGACAGGGTCTACGAGCAGTACTTC	CSAIQDRVYEQYF
TRBD2	NA	TRBJ2-7	TRBV5-1	TGCGCCAGCAGCCTTCAAGCGGGAGGGCCCCACGAGCAGTACTTC	CASSLQAGGPHEQYF
TRBD1	NA	TRBJ2-5	TRBV5-6	TGTGCCAGCAGCTTATTGACAGGGTCGGGGACCCAGTACTTC	CASSLLTGSGTQYF
TRBD2	many	TRBJ2-5	TRBV20-1	TGCAGTGCCAAATTCCTAGCGGCAGAGTACCAAGAGACCCAGTACTTC	CSAKFLAAEYQETQYF
NA	once	TRBJ2-7	TRBV20-1	TGCAGTGCTAGAGACTCGGCGGGACACAACCTTTACGAGCAGTACTTC	CSARDSAGHNLYEQYF
NA	NA	TRBJ1-2	TRBV29-1	TGCAGCGCCAGCGGCAATGGCTACACCTTC	CSASGNGYTF
NA	many	TRBJ1-3	TRBV6-5	TGTGCCAGCAGCCGATCCTTTCAAGCTACGGGAAACACCATATATTTT	CASSRSFQATGNTIYF